Listed here are 4 T cell receptor beta chains from one sample, sequenced in a study of Graves' ophthalmopathy and Graves' hyperthyroidism. Amplification targeted the TCR beta CDR3 regions, with RNA transcripts as the source material. Amplification began with first-round RT-PCR using HTBI primers, then second-round multiplex PCR was performed. Each CDR3 protein is one row after TCRdb ran MiXCR on the multiplex PCR reads. Of about 550,000 distinct CDR3 sequences listed, under 45% are singletons. Material: peripheral blood or thyroid tissue (not recorded which). Receptors were obtained from an adult man with Graves' hyperthyroidism.

Of note for this clonotype: A read error may be the cause here, since a much bigger clone is one base away. The genes are TRBV12-5 and TRBJ2-7; possibly TRBD2 for D (5 bases). The CDR3 sequence is 15 residues long. V lost 0 bases and J lost 0, with 9 bases in between. CDR1 LGHNT and CDR2 FRNRAP come from the germline V gene. Here the CDR3 reads CASGLVPRDSYEQYF. The DNA for the CDR3 is TGTGCTAGTGGTTTGGTTCCTCGGGACTCCTACGAGCAGTACTTC.

This clonotype was seen many times. The J gene is TRBJ1-4, the V gene TRBV9; D call uncertain. The CDR3 covers 15 residues. Germline V gene sequence: CDR1 SGDLS, CDR2 YYNGEE. V lost 0 bases and J lost 5, with 11 bases in between. CDR3 bases: TGTGCCAGCAGCGTAGCTGGCAGAGAGAATGAAAAACTGTTTTTT. Residues: CASSVAGRENEKLFF.

This clonotype was counted a few times. The junction departs from the called germline gene at one end, perhaps through a read error. This chain joins TRBV4-1 and TRBJ2-2; TRBD2 agrees at 11 bases. Germline-derived CDR1 and CDR2 are MGHRA and YSYEKL. This CDR3 comprises 16 residues. This CDR3 reads CASSLWLAGGTGELFF. Written as DNA, the CDR3 is TGTGCCAGCAGTTTATGGCTAGCGGGAGGCACCGGGGAGCTGTTTTTT.

The rearrangement links TRBV5-1 to TRBJ2-2; TRBD1 might be the D (6 bases). Germline CDR1 SGHRS, CDR2 YFSETQ. Trimming stripped 3 bases from V and 4 bases from J, with 16 bases between. The CDR3 contains 16 residues. The CDR3 is CASSWPQGRGTGELFF. In DNA, the CDR3 is TGCGCCAGCAGCTGGCCTCAGGGCAGGGGCACCGGGGAGCTGTTTTTT.